Here is one TCR beta chain with its context. Antigen unknown. This sample stems from a study of siplizumab effects on memory and regulatory T cells. With V trimmed by 2 bases and J by 6 bases, 9 bases remained unmatched. This CDR3 has 16 amino acids. Germline-derived CDR1 and CDR2 are SGHVS and FQNEAQ. Measured with immunoSEQ multiplex PCR; TCRdb has only the in-frame clones, and not every one. Of around 97,000 clones listed, just under 95% were seen once; the top ten hold approximately 1.5%. General study results and limits: Mappable alloreactive CD4+ clones averaged approximately 69% Treg-derived with siplizumab versus under 30% in controls.

The sequenced material came from non-Treg CD4+ T cells sorted from blood. The origin of this receptor is a human donor in good health. The J gene is TRBJ1-5, the V gene TRBV7-8, with TRBD1 matching over 8 bases. CDR3 residues: CASSLNRGAIGQPQHF. The CDR3 coding sequence is TGTGCCAGCAGCTTAAACAGGGGGGCCATCGGTCAGCCCCAGCATTTT.